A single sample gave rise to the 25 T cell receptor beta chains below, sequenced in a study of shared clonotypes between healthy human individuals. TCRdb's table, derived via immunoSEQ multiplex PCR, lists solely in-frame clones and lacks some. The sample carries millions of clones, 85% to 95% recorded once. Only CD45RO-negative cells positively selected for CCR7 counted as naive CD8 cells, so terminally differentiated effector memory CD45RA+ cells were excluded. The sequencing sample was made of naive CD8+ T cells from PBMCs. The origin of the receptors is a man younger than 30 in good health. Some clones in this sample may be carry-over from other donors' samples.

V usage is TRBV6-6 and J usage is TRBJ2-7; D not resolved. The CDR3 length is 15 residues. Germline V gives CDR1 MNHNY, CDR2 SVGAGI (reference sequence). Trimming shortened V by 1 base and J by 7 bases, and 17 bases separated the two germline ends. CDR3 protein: CASSYYSSAVGEQYF. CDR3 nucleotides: TGTGCCAGCAGTTACTATAGTTCAGCAGTTGGGGAGCAGTACTTC.

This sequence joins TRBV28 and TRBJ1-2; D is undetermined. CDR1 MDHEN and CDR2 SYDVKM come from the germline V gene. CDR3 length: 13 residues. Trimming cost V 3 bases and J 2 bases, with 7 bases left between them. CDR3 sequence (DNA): TGTGCCAGCAGTTTTGCGGGGAACTATGGCTACACCTTC. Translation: CASSFAGNYGYTF.

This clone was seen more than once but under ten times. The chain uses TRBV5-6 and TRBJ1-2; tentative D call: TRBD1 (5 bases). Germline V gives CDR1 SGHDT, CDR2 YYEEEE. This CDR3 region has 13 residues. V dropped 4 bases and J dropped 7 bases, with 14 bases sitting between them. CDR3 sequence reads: CASSGGERGGYTF. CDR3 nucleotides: TGTGCCAGCAGCGGCGGGGAGAGGGGTGGCTACACCTTC.

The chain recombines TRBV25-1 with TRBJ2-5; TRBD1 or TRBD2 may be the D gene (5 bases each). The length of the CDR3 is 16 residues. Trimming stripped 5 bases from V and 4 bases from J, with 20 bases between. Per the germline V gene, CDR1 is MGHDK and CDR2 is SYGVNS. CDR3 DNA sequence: TGTGCCAGCAGTACGACGGCACGTTGGGGACGAGAGACCCAGTACTTC. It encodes CASSTTARWGRETQYF.

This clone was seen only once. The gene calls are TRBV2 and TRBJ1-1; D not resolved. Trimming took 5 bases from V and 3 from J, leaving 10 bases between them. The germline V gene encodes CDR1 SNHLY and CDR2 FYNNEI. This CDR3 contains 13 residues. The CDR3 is CASSPDGDTEAFF. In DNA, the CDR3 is TGTGCCAGCAGTCCGGACGGGGACACTGAAGCTTTCTTT.

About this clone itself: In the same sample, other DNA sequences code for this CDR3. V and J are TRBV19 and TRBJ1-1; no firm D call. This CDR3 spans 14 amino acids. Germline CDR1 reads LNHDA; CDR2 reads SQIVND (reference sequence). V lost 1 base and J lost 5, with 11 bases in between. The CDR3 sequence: CASSIAPGNTEAFF. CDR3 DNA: TGTGCCAGTAGTATAGCCCCCGGTAATACTGAAGCTTTCTTT.

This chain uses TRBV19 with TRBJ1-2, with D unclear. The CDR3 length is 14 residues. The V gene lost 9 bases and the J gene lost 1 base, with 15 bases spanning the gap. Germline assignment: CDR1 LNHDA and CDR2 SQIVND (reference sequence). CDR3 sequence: CASSIIAYNYGYTF. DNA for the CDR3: TGTGCCAGCTCGATTATAGCGTATAACTATGGCTACACCTTC.

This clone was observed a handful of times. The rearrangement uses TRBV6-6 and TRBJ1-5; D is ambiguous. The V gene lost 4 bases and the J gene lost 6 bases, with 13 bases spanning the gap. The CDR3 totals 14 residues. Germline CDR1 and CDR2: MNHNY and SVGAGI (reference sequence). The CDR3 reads CASSSFQLAQPQHF. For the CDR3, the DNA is TGTGCCAGCAGTTCCTTTCAACTGGCTCAGCCCCAGCATTTT.

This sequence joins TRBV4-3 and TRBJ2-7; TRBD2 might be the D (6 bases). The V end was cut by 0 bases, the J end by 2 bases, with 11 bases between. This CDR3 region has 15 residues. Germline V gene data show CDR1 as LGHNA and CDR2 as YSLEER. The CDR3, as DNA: TGCGCCAGCAGCCAAGAGGGCGGGGCCACCTACGAGCAGTACTTC. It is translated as CASSQEGGATYEQYF.

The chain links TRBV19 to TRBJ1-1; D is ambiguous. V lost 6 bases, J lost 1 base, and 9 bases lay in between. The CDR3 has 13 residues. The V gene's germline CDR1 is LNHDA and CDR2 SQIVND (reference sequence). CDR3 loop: CASRYVANTEAFF. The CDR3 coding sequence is TGTGCCAGTAGGTATGTGGCGAACACTGAAGCTTTCTTT. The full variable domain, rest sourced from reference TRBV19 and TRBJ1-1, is DGGITQSPKYLFRKEGQNVTLSCEQNLNHDAMYWYRQDPGQGLRLIYYSQIVNDFQKGDIAEGYSVSREKKESFPLTVTSAQKNPTAFYLCASRYVANTEAFFGQGTRLTVV.

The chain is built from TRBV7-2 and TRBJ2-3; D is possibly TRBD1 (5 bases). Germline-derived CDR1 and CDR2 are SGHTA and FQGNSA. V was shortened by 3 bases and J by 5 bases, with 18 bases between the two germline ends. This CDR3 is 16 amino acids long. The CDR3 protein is CASSLGGQTQQDTQYF. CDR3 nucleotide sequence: TGTGCCAGCAGCTTGGGCGGACAAACTCAACAAGATACGCAGTATTTT.

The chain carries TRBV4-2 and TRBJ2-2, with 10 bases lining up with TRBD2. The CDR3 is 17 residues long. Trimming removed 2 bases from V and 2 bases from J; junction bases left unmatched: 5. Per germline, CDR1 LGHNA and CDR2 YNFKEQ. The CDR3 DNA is TGTGCCAGCAGCCAATCCGTAGCGGGAGGTAACACCGGGGAGCTGTTTTTT. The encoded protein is CASSQSVAGGNTGELFF.

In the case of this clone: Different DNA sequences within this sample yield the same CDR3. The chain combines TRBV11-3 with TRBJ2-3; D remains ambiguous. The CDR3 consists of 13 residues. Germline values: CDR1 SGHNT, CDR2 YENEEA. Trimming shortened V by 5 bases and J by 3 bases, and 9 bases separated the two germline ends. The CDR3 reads CASSLGRTDTQYF. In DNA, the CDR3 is TGTGCCAGCAGCCTAGGACGGACAGATACGCAGTATTTT. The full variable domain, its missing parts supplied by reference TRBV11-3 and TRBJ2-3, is EAGVVQSPRYKIIEKKQPVAFWCNPISGHNTLYWYLQNLGQGPELLIRYENEEAVDDSQLPKDRFSAERLKGVDSTLKIQPAELGDSAVYLCASSLGRTDTQYFGPGTRLTVL.

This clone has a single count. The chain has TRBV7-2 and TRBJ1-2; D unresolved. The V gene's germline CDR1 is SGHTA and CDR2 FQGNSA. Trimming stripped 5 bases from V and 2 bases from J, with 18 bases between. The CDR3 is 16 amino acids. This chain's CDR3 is CASSLSYGQPNYGYTF. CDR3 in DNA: TGTGCCAGCAGCCTCTCCTATGGCCAGCCCAACTATGGCTACACCTTC. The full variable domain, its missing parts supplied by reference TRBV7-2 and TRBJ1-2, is GAGVSQSPSNKVTEKGKDVELRCDPISGHTALYWYRQSLGQGLEFLIYFQGNSAPDKSGLPSDRFSAERTGGSVSTLTIQRTQQEDSAVYLCASSLSYGQPNYGYTFGSGTRLTVV.

In nucleotides, the CDR3 is TGTGCCAGCAGTTCCGTAGGACTCAGAGCGAACTACGAGCAGTACTTC. Encoded protein: CASSSVGLRANYEQYF. This sequence joins TRBV27 and TRBJ2-7, with a tentative D call TRBD2 (5 bases). This CDR3 is built from 16 residues. V lost 4 bases and J 3 bases, leaving 19 bases between the germline ends. Germline V CDR1 and CDR2: MNHEY, SMNVEV (reference sequence).

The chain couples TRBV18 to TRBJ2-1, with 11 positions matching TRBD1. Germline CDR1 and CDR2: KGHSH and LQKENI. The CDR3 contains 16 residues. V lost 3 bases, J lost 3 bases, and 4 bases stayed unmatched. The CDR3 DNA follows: TGTGCCAGCTCACCGGGGACAGGGGGAGTCTACAATGAGCAGTTCTTC. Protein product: CASSPGTGGVYNEQFF. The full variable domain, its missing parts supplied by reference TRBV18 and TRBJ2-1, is NAGVMQNPRHLVRRRGQEARLRCSPMKGHSHVYWYRQLPEEGLKFMVYLQKENIIDESGMPKERFSAEFPKEGPSILRIQQVVRGDSAAYFCASSPGTGGVYNEQFFGPGTRLTVL.

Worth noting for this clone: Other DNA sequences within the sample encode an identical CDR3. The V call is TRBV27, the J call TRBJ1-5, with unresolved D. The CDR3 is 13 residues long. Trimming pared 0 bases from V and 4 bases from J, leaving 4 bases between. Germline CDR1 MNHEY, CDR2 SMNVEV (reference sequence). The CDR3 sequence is CASSLSGNQPQHF. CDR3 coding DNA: TGTGCCAGCAGTTTATCGGGGAATCAGCCCCAGCATTTT.

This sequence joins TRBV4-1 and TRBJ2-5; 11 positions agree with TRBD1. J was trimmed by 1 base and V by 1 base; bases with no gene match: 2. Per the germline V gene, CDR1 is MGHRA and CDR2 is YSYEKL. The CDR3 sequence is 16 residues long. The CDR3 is CASSQGTGGSQETQYF. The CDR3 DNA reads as TGCGCCAGCAGCCAAGGGACAGGGGGCTCCCAAGAGACCCAGTACTTC.

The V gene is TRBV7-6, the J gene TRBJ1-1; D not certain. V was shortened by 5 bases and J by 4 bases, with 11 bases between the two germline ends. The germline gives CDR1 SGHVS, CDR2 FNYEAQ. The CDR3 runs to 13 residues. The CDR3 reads CASSPETGTEAFF. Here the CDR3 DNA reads TGTGCCAGCAGCCCGGAAACGGGCACTGAAGCTTTCTTT.

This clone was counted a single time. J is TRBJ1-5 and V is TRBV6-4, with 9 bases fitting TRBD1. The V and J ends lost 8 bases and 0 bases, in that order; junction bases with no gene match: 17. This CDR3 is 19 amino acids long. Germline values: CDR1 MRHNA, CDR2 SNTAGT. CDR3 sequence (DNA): TGTGCCAGCCCCCTATGCTGGGACAGGGTTTTTTATAGCAATCAGCCCCAGCATTTT. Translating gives CASPLCWDRVFYSNQPQHF.

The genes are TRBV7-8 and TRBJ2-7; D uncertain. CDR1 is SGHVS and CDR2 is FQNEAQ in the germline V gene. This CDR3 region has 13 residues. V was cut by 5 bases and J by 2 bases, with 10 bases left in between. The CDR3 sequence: CASSPPSTYEQYF. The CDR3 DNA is TGTGCCAGCAGCCCCCCTAGTACCTACGAGCAGTACTTC.

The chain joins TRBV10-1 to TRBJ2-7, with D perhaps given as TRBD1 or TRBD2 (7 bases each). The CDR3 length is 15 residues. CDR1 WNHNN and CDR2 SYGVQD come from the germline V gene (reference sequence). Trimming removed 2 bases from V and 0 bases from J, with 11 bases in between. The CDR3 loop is CASSEDREGSYEQYF. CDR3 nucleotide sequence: TGCGCCAGCAGTGAGGACAGGGAGGGCTCCTACGAGCAGTACTTC.

The CDR3 DNA follows: TGCAGCGTTGTGCCCAACGATGTCAATGAGCAGTTCTTC. It is translated as CSVVPNDVNEQFF. The V gene is TRBV29-1, the J gene TRBJ2-1; D remains ambiguous. CDR1 and CDR2 (germline): SQVTM, ANQGSEA. Trimming took 4 bases from V and 6 from J, leaving 13 bases between them. CDR3 length: 13 amino acids.

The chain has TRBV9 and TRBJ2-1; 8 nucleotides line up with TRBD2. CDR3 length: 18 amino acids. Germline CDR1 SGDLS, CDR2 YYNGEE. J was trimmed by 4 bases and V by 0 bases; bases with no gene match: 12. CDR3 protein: CASSVEPAGVTLYNEQFF. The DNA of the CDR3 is TGTGCCAGCAGCGTAGAACCAGCGGGAGTGACCTTGTACAATGAGCAGTTCTTC.

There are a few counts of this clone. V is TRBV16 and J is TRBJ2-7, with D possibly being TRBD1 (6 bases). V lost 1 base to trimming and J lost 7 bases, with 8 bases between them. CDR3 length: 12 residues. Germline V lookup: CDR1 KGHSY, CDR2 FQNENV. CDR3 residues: CASSQLGQEQYF. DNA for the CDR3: TGTGCCAGCAGCCAATTGGGACAAGAGCAGTACTTC.